The rows below give T cell receptor beta chains drawn from one sample of a study of shared clonotypes between healthy human individuals. Produced via immunoSEQ multiplex PCR; TCRdb's table is partial and in-frame only. The data contain more than 550,000 clones, 90% of them singletons. Sequencing input: memory CD8+ T cells from PBMCs. These receptors all come from a man between 18 and 35 years old in good health. Some clones in this sample may be carry-over from other donors' samples. The CDR3 runs from the conserved cysteine through the conserved F or W. Fields, in order: J gene, V gene, CDR3 length, CDR3 protein.

J: TRBJ2-7
V: TRBV27
length: 16
CDR3: CASSLSSQGAHYEQYF

J: TRBJ2-7
V: TRBV28
length: 14
CDR3: CASSLGLAWYEQYF

J: TRBJ2-1
V: TRBV30
length: 15
CDR3: CAWRPRRVTYNEQFF

J: TRBJ1-1
V: TRBV23-1
length: 15
CDR3: CASSLTARSGAEAFF

J: TRBJ2-1
V: TRBV28
length: 13
CDR3: CASSLVLREDQFF

J: TRBJ1-3
V: TRBV28
length: 19
CDR3: CASSHKIYTGTETGNTIYF

J: TRBJ1-1
V: TRBV5-4
length: 14
CDR3: CASSFRGGNTEAFF

J: TRBJ2-7
V: TRBV28
length: 15
CDR3: CASSFWRVGSYEQYF

J: TRBJ1-2
V: TRBV2
length: 16
CDR3: CASKGGVRFENYGYTF

J: TRBJ2-1
V: TRBV19
length: 18
CDR3: CASSMDRLAVMSYNEQFF

J: TRBJ2-7
V: TRBV6-1
length: 11
CDR3: CASCRGHEQYF

J: TRBJ2-7
V: TRBV28
length: 13
CDR3: CASSLPGGYEQYF

J: TRBJ2-3
V: TRBV9
length: 19
CDR3: CASSARTGTSGPFTDTQYF

J: TRBJ1-1
V: TRBV30
length: 13
CDR3: CAWSGQQGLEAFF

J: TRBJ2-7
V: TRBV4-1
length: 18
CDR3: CASSQDQRRRLAGNEQYF

J: TRBJ2-3
V: TRBV10-2
length: 14
CDR3: CASIGLSITDTQYF

J: TRBJ2-2
V: TRBV4-1
length: 13
CDR3: CASSYPNTGELFF

J: TRBJ2-3
V: TRBV27
length: 16
CDR3: CASSVRLAGGPDTQYF

J: TRBJ2-1
V: TRBV7-3
length: 14
CDR3: CASSLDWGAHEQFF

J: TRBJ1-3
V: TRBV28
length: 16
CDR3: CASSRLAVGLGNTIYF

J: TRBJ2-1
V: TRBV12-5
length: 14
CDR3: CASGPDSLRALQFF

J: TRBJ1-5
V: TRBV27
length: 14
CDR3: CASSPTGSNQPQHF

J: TRBJ1-6
V: TRBV5-1
length: 14
CDR3: CASSLQGPPSPLHF

J: TRBJ1-2
V: TRBV29-1
length: 10
CDR3: CSVSGTGYTF

J: TRBJ2-7
V: TRBV9
length: 13
CDR3: CASSPRTRTEQYF

J: TRBJ1-2
V: TRBV2
length: 15
CDR3: CASSDGDRLNYGYTF

J: TRBJ2-4
V: TRBV21-1
length: 19
CDR3: CASSKVEQEETSGKNIQYF

J: TRBJ2-1
V: TRBV7-9
length: 10
CDR3: CASTSGEQFF

J: TRBJ2-7
V: TRBV7-9
length: 19
CDR3: CASSSNPGTSGSISYEQYF

J: TRBJ1-4
V: TRBV6-5
length: 15
CDR3: CASSYRGIDDEKLFF

J: TRBJ1-1
V: TRBV7-9
length: 15
CDR3: CASRRRDRLNTEAFF

J: TRBJ1-1
V: TRBV5-1
length: 14
CDR3: CASSAPYPNTEAFF

J: TRBJ2-3
V: TRBV9
length: 17
CDR3: CASSVESAGGSTDTQYF

J: TRBJ2-1
V: TRBV7-9
length: 15
CDR3: CASSSGRAGANEQFF

J: TRBJ2-1
V: TRBV7-3
length: 15
CDR3: CASSSVAGSYNEQFF

J: TRBJ1-2
V: TRBV19
length: 14
CDR3: CASSSPKGVYGYTF

J: TRBJ2-7
V: TRBV28
length: 13
CDR3: CASRQGEGPEQYF

J: TRBJ1-3
V: TRBV29-1
length: 13
CDR3: CSVGKGSGNTIYF

J: TRBJ1-1
V: TRBV27
length: 16
CDR3: CASSLVMRSTVPEAFF

J: TRBJ2-7
V: TRBV18
length: 15
CDR3: CASSPAGQGVYEQYF

J: TRBJ1-5
V: TRBV28
length: 16
CDR3: CASSLTPDRGDQPQHF

J: TRBJ1-1
V: TRBV9
length: 13
CDR3: CASSVSVGTEAFF